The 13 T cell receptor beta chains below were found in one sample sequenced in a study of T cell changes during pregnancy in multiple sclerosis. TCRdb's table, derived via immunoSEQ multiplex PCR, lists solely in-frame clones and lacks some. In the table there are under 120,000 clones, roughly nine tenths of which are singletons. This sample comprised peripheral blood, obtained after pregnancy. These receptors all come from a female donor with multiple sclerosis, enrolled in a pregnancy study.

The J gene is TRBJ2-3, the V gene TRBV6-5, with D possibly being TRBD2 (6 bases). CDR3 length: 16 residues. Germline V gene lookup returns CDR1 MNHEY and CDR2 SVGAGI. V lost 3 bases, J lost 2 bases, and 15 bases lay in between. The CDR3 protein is CASSYRLATTTDTQYF. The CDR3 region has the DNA TGTGCCAGCAGTTATAGGCTAGCGACAACCACAGATACGCAGTATTTT.

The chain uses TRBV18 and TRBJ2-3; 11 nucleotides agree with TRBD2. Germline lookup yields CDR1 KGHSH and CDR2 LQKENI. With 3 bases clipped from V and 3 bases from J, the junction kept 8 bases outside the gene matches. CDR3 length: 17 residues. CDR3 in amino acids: CASSPNSGGAGTDTQYF. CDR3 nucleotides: TGTGCCAGCTCACCTAATAGCGGGGGGGCCGGGACAGATACGCAGTATTTT.

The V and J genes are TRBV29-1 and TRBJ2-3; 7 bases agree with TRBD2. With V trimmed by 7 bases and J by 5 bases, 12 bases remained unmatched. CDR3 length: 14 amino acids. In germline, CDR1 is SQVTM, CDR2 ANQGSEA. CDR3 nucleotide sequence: TGCAGCGCCGGGGGAGGGAAAGGCGGAGATACGCAGTATTTT. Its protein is CSAGGGKGGDTQYF.

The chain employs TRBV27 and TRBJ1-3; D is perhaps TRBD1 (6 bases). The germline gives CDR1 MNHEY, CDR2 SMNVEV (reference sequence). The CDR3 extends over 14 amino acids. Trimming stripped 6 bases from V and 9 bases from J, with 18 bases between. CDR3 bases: TGTGCCAGCAGGGACGGGACAACCCGGGGCACCATATATTTT. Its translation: CASRDGTTRGTIYF.

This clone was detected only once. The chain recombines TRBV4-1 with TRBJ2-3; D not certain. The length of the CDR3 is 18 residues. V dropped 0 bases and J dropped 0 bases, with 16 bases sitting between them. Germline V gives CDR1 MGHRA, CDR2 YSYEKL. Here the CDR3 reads CASSQEHSVGESTDTQYF. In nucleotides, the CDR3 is TGCGCCAGCAGCCAAGAACATTCGGTTGGAGAAAGCACAGATACGCAGTATTTT.

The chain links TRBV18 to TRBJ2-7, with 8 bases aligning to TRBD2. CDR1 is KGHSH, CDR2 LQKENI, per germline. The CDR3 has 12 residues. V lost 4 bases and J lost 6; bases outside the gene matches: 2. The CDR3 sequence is CASSRLAGEQYF. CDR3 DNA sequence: TGTGCCAGCTCACGGCTAGCGGGCGAGCAGTACTTC.

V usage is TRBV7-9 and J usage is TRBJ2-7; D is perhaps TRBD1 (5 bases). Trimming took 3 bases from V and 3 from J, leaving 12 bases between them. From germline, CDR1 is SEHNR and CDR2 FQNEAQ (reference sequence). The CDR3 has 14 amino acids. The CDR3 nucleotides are TGTGCCAGCAGCTTGCAGGGAACCCTCTACGAGCAGTACTTC. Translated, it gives CASSLQGTLYEQYF.

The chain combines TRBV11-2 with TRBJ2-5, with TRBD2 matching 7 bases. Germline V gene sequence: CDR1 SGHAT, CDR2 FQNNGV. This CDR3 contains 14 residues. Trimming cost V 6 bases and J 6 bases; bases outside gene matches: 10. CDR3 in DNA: TGTGCCAGCAGAACCGGGACTACCAAGAAGACCCAGTACTTC. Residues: CASRTGTTKKTQYF.

The CDR3 protein is CAWSIQGHTEAFF. DNA of the CDR3: TGTGCCTGGAGCATACAGGGCCACACTGAAGCTTTCTTT. The rearrangement links TRBV30 to TRBJ1-1; weak D call: TRBD1 (6 bases). Germline lookup yields CDR1 GTSNPN and CDR2 SVGIG (reference sequence). The V and J ends lost 3 bases and 3 bases respectively, with 11 bases between them. The CDR3 contains 13 residues. Using reference TRBV30 and TRBJ1-1 for the parts outside the CDR3, the full variable domain is SQTIHQWPATLVQPVGSPLSLECTVEGTSNPNLYWYRQAAGRGLQLLFYSVGIGQISSEVPQNLSASRPQDRQFILSSKKLLLSDSGFYLCAWSIQGHTEAFFGQGTRLTVV.

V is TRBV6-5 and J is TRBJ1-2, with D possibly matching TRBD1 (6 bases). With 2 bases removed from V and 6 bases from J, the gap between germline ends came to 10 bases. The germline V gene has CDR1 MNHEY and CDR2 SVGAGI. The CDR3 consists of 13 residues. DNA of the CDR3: TGTGCCAGCAGTTACGGACAGACCCATGGCTACACCTTC. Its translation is CASSYGQTHGYTF.

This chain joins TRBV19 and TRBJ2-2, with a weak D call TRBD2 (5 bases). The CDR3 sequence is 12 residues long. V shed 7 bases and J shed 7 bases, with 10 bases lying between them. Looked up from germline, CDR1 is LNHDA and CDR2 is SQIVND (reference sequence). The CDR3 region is CASTQRGGELFF. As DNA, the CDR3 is TGTGCCAGTACCCAACGGGGCGGGGAGCTGTTTTTT.

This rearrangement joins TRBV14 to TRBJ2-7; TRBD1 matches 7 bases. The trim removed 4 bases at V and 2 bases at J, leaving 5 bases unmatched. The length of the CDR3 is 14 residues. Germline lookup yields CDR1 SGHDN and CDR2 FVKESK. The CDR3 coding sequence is TGTGCCAGCAGCCGTCGGGACAGCACCTACGAGCAGTACTTC. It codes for CASSRRDSTYEQYF.

The CDR3 DNA reads as TGTGCCAGCAGCCCCCCGAGTGGACAGGGGGCGTACAACACCATATATTTT. Translation: CASSPPSGQGAYNTIYF. This chain connects TRBV5-6 to TRBJ1-3, with 11 bases matching TRBD1. The V gene's germline CDR1 is SGHDT and CDR2 YYEEEE. The CDR3 runs 17 residues. J gave up 7 bases and V 4 bases, and 13 bases lay outside the gene matches.